This passage covers 29 T cell receptor beta chains from one sample sequenced in a study of chemoradiotherapy in HPV16-positive cancers. Produced via immunoSEQ multiplex PCR; TCRdb's table is partial and in-frame only. This repertoire shows over 30,000 clones, roughly nine tenths found once; its top ten account for under 2.5%. Here the sequenced sample was blood, taken from a patient who underwent chemoradiotherapy. These receptors were taken from a human donor with HPV-associated anogenital cancer.

This chain uses TRBV7-9 with TRBJ1-1, with unresolved D. Trimming pared 5 bases from V and 2 bases from J, leaving 12 bases between. Germline V gene lookup returns CDR1 SEHNR and CDR2 FQNEAQ (reference sequence). This CDR3 is built from 14 residues. The CDR3 reads CASSLGMTNTEAFF. CDR3 in DNA: TGTGCCAGCAGCCTAGGTATGACTAACACTGAAGCTTTCTTT.

The count of this clone is one. The chain joins TRBV18 to TRBJ2-5, with 8 nucleotides matching TRBD2. Germline V lookup: CDR1 KGHSH, CDR2 LQKENI. V shed 8 bases and J 5 bases; nucleotides not matched to a gene: 4. The CDR3 is 12 residues long. In DNA, the CDR3 is TGTGCCAGCGCGGGGGGTGTGGAGACCCAGTACTTC. Translated: CASAGGVETQYF.

This chain connects TRBV27 to TRBJ2-7, with TRBD1 matching 8 bases. Unmatched junction bases numbered 6, after V lost 2 bases and J lost 3 bases. The V gene's germline CDR1 is MNHEY and CDR2 SMNVEV (reference sequence). This CDR3 region has 15 residues. The CDR3 reads CASSLGGTGIYEQYF. CDR3 nucleotide sequence: TGTGCCAGCAGTTTAGGCGGGACAGGAATCTACGAGCAGTACTTC.

This clone showed up just a few times. The chain joins TRBV6-6 to TRBJ2-2; 7 bases agree with TRBD1. The germline gives CDR1 MNHNY, CDR2 SVGAGI (reference sequence). The CDR3 consists of 15 residues. The V and J ends lost 6 bases and 3 bases, in that order; junction bases with no gene match: 7. The CDR3 spells CASSSGQAHTGELFF. The CDR3 region has the DNA TGTGCCAGCAGCTCAGGACAGGCGCACACCGGGGAGCTGTTTTTT.

This clone was observed once. The V gene is TRBV2, the J gene TRBJ1-4, with D unclear. CDR1 and CDR2 (germline): SNHLY, FYNNEI. Between the trimmed V and J ends, which lost 10 bases and 5 bases, there was a span of 14 bases. This CDR3 is built from 13 residues. The CDR3 region has the DNA TGTGCCAAGTCTGGACGGGAAAATGAAAAACTGTTTTTT. It is translated as CAKSGRENEKLFF.

The CDR3 bases are TGTGCCAGCAGCCCGGACAGAAATTATGGCTACACCTTC. Amino acids: CASSPDRNYGYTF. The V gene is TRBV28, the J gene TRBJ1-2, with D possibly TRBD1 on 6 matching bases. Per germline, CDR1 MDHEN and CDR2 SYDVKM. This CDR3 has 13 amino acids. Trimming took off 6 bases at V and 5 bases at J, with 13 bases between the two ends.

V is TRBV6-4 and J is TRBJ2-6, with D tentatively TRBD1 or TRBD2 (6 bases each). The ends were cut back, 4 bases at V and 3 bases at J, with 13 bases in the middle. The CDR3 extends over 16 amino acids. Germline V CDR1 and CDR2: MRHNA, SNTAGT. Here the CDR3 reads CASSGQGGHGANVLTF. Written as DNA, the CDR3 is TGTGCCAGCAGTGGGCAAGGGGGGCATGGGGCCAACGTCCTGACTTTC.

The chain combines TRBV28 with TRBJ1-4, with D hard to call. The V end lost 1 base, the J end lost 4 bases, and 10 bases lay between the germline ends. The CDR3 runs 15 residues. Germline values: CDR1 MDHEN, CDR2 SYDVKM. CDR3 residues: CASSLSPLGNEKLFF. In nucleotides, the CDR3 is TGTGCCAGCAGTTTATCCCCCCTAGGTAATGAAAAACTGTTTTTT.

The V call is TRBV28, the J call TRBJ2-7; D is possibly TRBD2 (6 bases). The germline V gene encodes CDR1 MDHEN and CDR2 SYDVKM. The CDR3 extends over 15 amino acids. Between the trimmed V and J ends, which lost 6 bases and 2 bases, there was a span of 17 bases. Here the CDR3 DNA reads TGTGCCAGCAGCCCTTCCGGGACTGACACCTACGAGCAGTACTTC. Amino acid sequence: CASSPSGTDTYEQYF.

The chain joins TRBV19 to TRBJ1-1, with D possibly matching TRBD1 (6 bases). Trimming stripped 5 bases from V and 1 base from J, with 11 bases between. Germline loops: CDR1 LNHDA, CDR2 SQIVND (reference sequence). The CDR3 covers 14 residues. This CDR3 reads CASSLWTANTEAFF. In nucleotides, the CDR3 is TGTGCCAGTAGTCTATGGACAGCGAACACTGAAGCTTTCTTT.

V and J are TRBV5-6 and TRBJ2-5, with D hard to call. Germline CDR1 reads SGHDT; CDR2 reads YYEEEE. The CDR3 totals 13 residues. V shed 4 bases and J shed 4 bases, with 11 bases lying between them. CDR3 sequence reads: CASSPQARETQYF. The CDR3 DNA is TGTGCCAGCAGCCCCCAGGCCAGAGAGACCCAGTACTTC.

The chain recombines TRBV7-8 with TRBJ1-6; D remains ambiguous. The germline V gene encodes CDR1 SGHVS and CDR2 FQNEAQ. CDR3 length: 13 residues. The V end was cut by 9 bases, the J end by 11 bases, with 17 bases between. This CDR3 is CASQPSPHTPLHF. For the CDR3, the DNA is TGTGCCAGTCAGCCTTCCCCTCATACACCCCTCCACTTT. The variable domain in full, with the rest retrieved from reference TRBV7-8 and TRBJ1-6, is GAGVSQSPRYKVAKRGQDVALRCDPISGHVSLFWYQQALGQGPEFLTYFQNEAQLDKSGLPSDRFFAERPEGSVSTLKIQRTQQEDSAVYLCASQPSPHTPLHFGNGTRLTVT.

V gene TRBV2 combines with J gene TRBJ1-2, with 7 positions matching TRBD1. J was trimmed by 4 bases and V by 3 bases; bases with no gene match: 5. CDR3 length: 14 amino acids. CDR1 and CDR2 from the germline V gene are SNHLY and FYNNEI. The CDR3 reads CASSEKTGSYGYTF. DNA for the CDR3: TGTGCCAGCAGTGAGAAGACAGGGTCCTATGGCTACACCTTC. The full variable domain, with the rest looked up from reference TRBV2 and TRBJ1-2, is EPEVTQTPSHQVTQMGQEVILRCVPISNHLYFYWYRQILGQKVEFLVSFYNNEISEKSEIFDDQFSVERPDGSNFTLKIRSTKLEDSAMYFCASSEKTGSYGYTFGSGTRLTVV.

The V call is TRBV5-1, the J call TRBJ2-5; D is undetermined. Germline V gene lookup returns CDR1 SGHRS and CDR2 YFSETQ. The CDR3 has 12 residues. Trimming removed 6 bases from V and 2 bases from J, with 8 bases in between. In nucleotides, the CDR3 is TGCGCCAGCACGGCACAGCAAGAGACCCAGTACTTC. The encoded protein is CASTAQQETQYF.

V and J are TRBV12-5 and TRBJ2-5; D is perhaps TRBD1 (5 bases). Trimming removed 2 bases from V and 4 bases from J, with 17 bases in between. Germline V gene sequence: CDR1 LGHNT, CDR2 FRNRAP. The CDR3 loop spans 16 amino acids. The CDR3 protein is CASGLNDGQSGETQYF. Written as DNA, the CDR3 is TGTGCTAGTGGTTTGAATGACGGACAATCTGGAGAGACCCAGTACTTC. The full variable domain, with the rest looked up from reference TRBV12-5 and TRBJ2-5, is DARVTQTPRHKVTEMGQEVTMRCQPILGHNTVFWYRQTMMQGLELLAYFRNRAPLDDSGMPKDRFSAEMPDATLATLKIQPSEPRDSAVYFCASGLNDGQSGETQYFGPGTRLLVL.

V and J are TRBV7-2 and TRBJ2-7; D perhaps matches TRBD2 (5 bases). The CDR3 is 13 residues long. Germline values: CDR1 SGHTA, CDR2 FQGNSA. Trimming removed 1 base at V and 6 bases at J, with 10 bases between. In DNA form, the CDR3 reads TGTGCCAGCAGCTTAGTGCCAGGAGGCGAGCAGTACTTC. Encoded protein: CASSLVPGGEQYF.

The rearrangement links TRBV2 to TRBJ2-5, with D uncertain. Germline assignment: CDR1 SNHLY and CDR2 FYNNEI. This CDR3 has 11 amino acids. V lost 8 bases and J lost 4, with 8 bases in between. The CDR3 spells CASGPSETQYF. In DNA form, the CDR3 reads TGTGCCAGCGGCCCGTCAGAGACCCAGTACTTC.

Remarks on this clone: One end of the junction varies from germline; a read error may be responsible. The chain links TRBV7-7 to TRBJ2-3; perhaps TRBD2 as D (5 bases). CDR3 length: 15 amino acids. CDR1 and CDR2 (germline): SSHAT, FNYEAQ (reference sequence). The chain's CDR3 is CASSRNSEPTNTQYF. CDR3 nucleotides: TGTGCCAGCAGCAGAAATAGCGAACCCACAAATACGCAGTATTTT.

V usage is TRBV19 and J usage is TRBJ1-5, with a possible D match to TRBD1 (6 bases). The germline gives CDR1 LNHDA, CDR2 SQIVND (reference sequence). This CDR3 has 15 amino acids. V lost 5 bases to trimming and J lost 7 bases, with 18 bases between them. The DNA for the CDR3 is TGTGCCAGTAGTTTCGACGGGGGCCTGTTACAGCCCCAGCATTTT. Protein product: CASSFDGGLLQPQHF.

The V and J genes are TRBV7-9 and TRBJ2-1; a possible D gene is TRBD1 (5 bases). Between the trimmed V and J ends, which lost 5 bases and 3 bases, there was a span of 14 bases. Germline CDR1 is SEHNR and CDR2 is FQNEAQ (reference sequence). The CDR3 totals 15 residues. The CDR3 sequence is CASSPPGDSYNEQFF. As DNA, the CDR3 is TGTGCCAGCAGCCCGCCCGGAGACAGCTACAATGAGCAGTTCTTC.

This clone showed up just a few times. V gene TRBV9 combines with J gene TRBJ2-1; 7 positions agree with TRBD2. Germline CDR1 is SGDLS and CDR2 is YYNGEE. J lost 4 bases, V lost 1 base, and 5 bases had no gene match. This CDR3 has 15 residues. The CDR3 DNA follows: TGTGCCAGCAGCGTAACTAGCGAAGGTTACAATGAGCAGTTCTTC. As protein: CASSVTSEGYNEQFF. The full variable domain, rest sourced from reference TRBV9 and TRBJ2-1, is DSGVTQTPKHLITATGQRVTLRCSPRSGDLSVYWYQQSLDQGLQFLIQYYNGEERAKGNILERFSAQQFPDLHSELNLSSLELGDSALYFCASSVTSEGYNEQFFGPGTRLTVL.

The CDR3 sequence is CASSYSRETMEQFF. CDR3 sequence (DNA): TGTGCCAGCAGTTACTCCCGGGAGACAATGGAGCAGTTCTTC. The chain combines TRBV6-5 with TRBJ2-1; possible D gene TRBD2, 6 bases. Germline loops: CDR1 MNHEY, CDR2 SVGAGI. The CDR3 extends over 14 amino acids. V dropped 0 bases and J dropped 10 bases, with 13 bases sitting between them.

In this sample, this clone turned up a few times. V usage is TRBV7-2 and J usage is TRBJ1-2; D remains unclear. Looked up from germline, CDR1 is SGHTA and CDR2 is FQGNSA. The CDR3 has 11 residues. Between the trimmed V and J ends, which lost 7 bases and 5 bases, there was a span of 8 bases. The CDR3 reads CASNLNYGYTF. The CDR3 nucleotides are TGTGCCAGCAACCTCAATTATGGCTACACCTTC. Filled out from reference TRBV7-2 and TRBJ1-2, the complete variable domain reads GAGVSQSPSNKVTEKGKDVELRCDPISGHTALYWYRQSLGQGLEFLIYFQGNSAPDKSGLPSDRFSAERTGGSVSTLTIQRTQQEDSAVYLCASNLNYGYTFGSGTRLTVV.

The V call is TRBV6-5, the J call TRBJ1-6; D not resolved. CDR1 MNHEY and CDR2 SVGAGI come from the germline V gene. V was trimmed by 2 bases and J by 0 bases, leaving 5 bases between them. CDR3 length: 15 amino acids. The CDR3 region is CASSYRSSYNSPLHF. The CDR3 DNA reads TGTGCCAGCAGTTACCGAAGCTCCTATAATTCACCCCTCCACTTT.

The J gene is TRBJ1-2, the V gene TRBV7-9, with D perhaps TRBD1 (5 bases). The length of the CDR3 is 15 residues. V lost 5 bases, J lost 4 bases, and 17 bases lay in between. Germline assignment: CDR1 SEHNR and CDR2 FQNEAQ (reference sequence). CDR3 in DNA: TGTGCCAGCAGCCCCCCTGGTGGGGGAACCTATGGCTACACCTTC. Translated, it gives CASSPPGGGTYGYTF.

V is TRBV6-5 and J is TRBJ2-7; D is unresolved. The CDR3 is 15 residues long. CDR1 is MNHEY, CDR2 SVGAGI, per germline. Trimming took off 4 bases at V and 4 bases at J, with 17 bases between the two ends. The CDR3 here is CASSSGVKNVYEQYF. DNA of the CDR3: TGTGCCAGCAGTTCCGGAGTGAAAAACGTTTACGAGCAGTACTTC.

The chain is built from TRBV7-9 and TRBJ1-5; possibly TRBD1 for D (6 bases). This CDR3 is built from 15 residues. V dropped 5 bases and J dropped 4 bases, with 15 bases sitting between them. CDR1 and CDR2 from the germline V gene are SEHNR and FQNEAQ (reference sequence). The CDR3, as DNA: TGTGCCAGCAGCCAAGAGGGGGTGGTTAATCAGCCCCAGCATTTT. Translated: CASSQEGVVNQPQHF.

This chain connects TRBV19 to TRBJ1-6, with D possibly being TRBD1 (5 bases). The V gene's germline CDR1 is LNHDA and CDR2 SQIVND (reference sequence). CDR3 size: 13 residues. The V and J ends lost 7 bases and 4 bases respectively, with 8 bases between them. CDR3 coding DNA: TGTGCCAGTATAGGGGATTATAATTCACCCCTCCACTTT. Its protein is CASIGDYNSPLHF.

The J gene is TRBJ2-3, the V gene TRBV6-5; D might be TRBD1 (5 bases). The CDR3 contains 14 residues. The ends were cut back, 4 bases at V and 4 bases at J, with 12 bases in the middle. The germline V gene encodes CDR1 MNHEY and CDR2 SVGAGI. CDR3 DNA sequence: TGTGCCAGCAGTTTCGGACGCAGGGCAGATACGCAGTATTTT. Its translation: CASSFGRRADTQYF.